What follows is one TCR beta chain and its context. This sample stems from a study of OX40 agonist ivuxolimab in advanced cancers. Study background: Three individuals attained partial responses, comprising one hepatocellular carcinoma case and two cutaneous melanoma cases.

Systemic immunosuppression or autoimmune disease history was grounds to exclude patients. Collection of blood occurred at baseline, at cycle 4 day 1, and at cycle 7 day 1. Germline lookup yields CDR1 MGHRA and CDR2 YSYEKL. Trimming took 1 base from V and 6 from J, leaving 7 bases between them. The CDR3 runs to 13 residues. The data were produced by immunoSEQ multiplex PCR, yet TCRdb's version contains in-frame clones alone and is incomplete. The sample contains 45,000 to 65,000 clones, approximately 87% of which appear only once. The TCR was taken from an adult with an advanced solid tumor such as melanoma, head and neck, liver or kidney cancer. The V gene is TRBV4-1, the J gene TRBJ2-4; the D is unclear. The specimen was CD4+ or CD8+ T cells sorted from blood, collected in a trial of the OX40 agonist ivuxolimab. The CDR3 loop reads CASSQGLSNIQYF. The CDR3 DNA sequence: TGCGCCAGCAGCCAAGGGTTATCAAACATTCAGTACTTC.